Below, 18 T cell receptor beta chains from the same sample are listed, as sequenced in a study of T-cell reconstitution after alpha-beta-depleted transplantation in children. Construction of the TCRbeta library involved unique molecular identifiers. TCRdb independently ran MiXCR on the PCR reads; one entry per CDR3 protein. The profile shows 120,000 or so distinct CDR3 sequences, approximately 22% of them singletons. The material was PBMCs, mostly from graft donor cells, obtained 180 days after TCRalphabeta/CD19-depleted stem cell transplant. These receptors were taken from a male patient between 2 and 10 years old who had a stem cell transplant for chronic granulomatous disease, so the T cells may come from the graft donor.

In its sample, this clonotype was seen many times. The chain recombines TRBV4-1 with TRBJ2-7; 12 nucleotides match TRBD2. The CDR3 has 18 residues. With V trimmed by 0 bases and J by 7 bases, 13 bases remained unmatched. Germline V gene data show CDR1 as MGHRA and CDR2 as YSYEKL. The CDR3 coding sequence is TGCGCCAGCAGCCAAGAAATTCGACTAGCGGGGGTTCAAGGGGAGCAGTACTTC. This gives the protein CASSQEIRLAGVQGEQYF.

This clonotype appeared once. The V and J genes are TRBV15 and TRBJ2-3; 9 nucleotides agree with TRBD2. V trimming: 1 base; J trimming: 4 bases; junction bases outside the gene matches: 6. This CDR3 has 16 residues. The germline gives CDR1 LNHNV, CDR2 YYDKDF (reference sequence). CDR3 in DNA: TGTGCCACCAGCAGAGTGTCCGGCGGGAGGGCAGATACGCAGTATTTT. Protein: CATSRVSGGRADTQYF.

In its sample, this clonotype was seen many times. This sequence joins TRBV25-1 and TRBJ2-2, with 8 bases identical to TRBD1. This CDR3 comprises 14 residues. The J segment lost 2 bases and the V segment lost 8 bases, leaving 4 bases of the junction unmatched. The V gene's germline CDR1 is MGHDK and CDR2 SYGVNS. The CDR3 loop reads CASSGQGNTGELFF. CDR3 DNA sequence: TGTGCCAGCTCCGGACAGGGCAACACCGGGGAGCTGTTTTTT.

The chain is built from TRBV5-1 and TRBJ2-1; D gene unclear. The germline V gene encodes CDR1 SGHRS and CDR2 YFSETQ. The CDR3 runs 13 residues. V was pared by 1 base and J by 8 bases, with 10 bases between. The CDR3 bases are TGCGCCAGCAGCTTGCGGGTCCTCGATGAGCAGTTCTTC. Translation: CASSLRVLDEQFF.

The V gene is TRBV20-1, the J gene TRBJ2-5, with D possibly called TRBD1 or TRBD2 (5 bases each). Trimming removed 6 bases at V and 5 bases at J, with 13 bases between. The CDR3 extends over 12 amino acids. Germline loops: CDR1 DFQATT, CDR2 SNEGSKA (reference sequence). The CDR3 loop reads CSAPVGDETQYF. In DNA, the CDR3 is TGCAGTGCCCCGGTCGGGGACGAGACCCAGTACTTC.

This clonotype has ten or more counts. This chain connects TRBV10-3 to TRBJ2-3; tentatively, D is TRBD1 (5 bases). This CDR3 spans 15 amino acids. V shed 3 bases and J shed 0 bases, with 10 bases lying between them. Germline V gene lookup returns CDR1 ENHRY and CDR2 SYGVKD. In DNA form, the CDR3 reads TGTGCCATCAGTGAAGGTCAGGGTAGCACAGATACGCAGTATTTT. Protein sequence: CAISEGQGSTDTQYF.

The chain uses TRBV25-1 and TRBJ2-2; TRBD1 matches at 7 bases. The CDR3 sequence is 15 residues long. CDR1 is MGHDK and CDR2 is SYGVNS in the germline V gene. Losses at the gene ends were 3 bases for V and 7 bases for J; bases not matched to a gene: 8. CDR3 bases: TGTGCCAGCAGTGAGAGAGACAGGGTTCACGGGGAGCTGTTTTTT. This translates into CASSERDRVHGELFF.

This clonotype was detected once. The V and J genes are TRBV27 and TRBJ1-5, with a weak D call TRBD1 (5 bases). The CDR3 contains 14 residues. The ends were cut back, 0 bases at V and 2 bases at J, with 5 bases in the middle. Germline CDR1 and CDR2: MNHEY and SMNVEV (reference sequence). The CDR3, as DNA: TGTGCCAGCAGTTTATCGGGGGGCAATCAGCCCCAGCATTTT. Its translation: CASSLSGGNQPQHF.

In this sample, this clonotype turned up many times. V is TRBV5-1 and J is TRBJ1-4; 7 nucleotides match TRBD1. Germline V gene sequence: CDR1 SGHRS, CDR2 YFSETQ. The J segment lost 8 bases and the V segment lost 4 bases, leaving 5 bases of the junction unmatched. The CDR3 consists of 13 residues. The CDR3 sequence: CASSRDSPEKLFF. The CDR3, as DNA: TGCGCCAGCAGCCGGGACAGTCCCGAAAAACTGTTTTTT.

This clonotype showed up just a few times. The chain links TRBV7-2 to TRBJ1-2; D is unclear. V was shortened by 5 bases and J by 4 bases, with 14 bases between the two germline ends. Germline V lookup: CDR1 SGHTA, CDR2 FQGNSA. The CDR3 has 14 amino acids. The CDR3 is CASSLGGEPYGYTF. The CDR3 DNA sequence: TGTGCCAGCAGCCTCGGCGGGGAGCCCTATGGCTACACCTTC.

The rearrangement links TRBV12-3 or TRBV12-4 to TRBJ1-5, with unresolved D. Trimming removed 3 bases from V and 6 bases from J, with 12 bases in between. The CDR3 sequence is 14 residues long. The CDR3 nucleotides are TGTGCCAGCAGTTTTGAGTCATCCAGTCAGCCCCAGCATTTT. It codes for CASSFESSSQPQHF.

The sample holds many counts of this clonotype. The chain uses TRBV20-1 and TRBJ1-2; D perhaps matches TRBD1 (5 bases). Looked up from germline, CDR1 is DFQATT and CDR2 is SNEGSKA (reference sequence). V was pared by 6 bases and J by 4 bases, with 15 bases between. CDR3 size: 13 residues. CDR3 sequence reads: CSAINWGSYGYTF. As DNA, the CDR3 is TGCAGTGCCATAAATTGGGGGTCCTATGGCTACACCTTC.

The CDR3 loop is CASSSQAYEQYF. DNA for the CDR3: TGTGCCAGCAGTTCCCAGGCGTACGAGCAGTACTTC. V gene TRBV6-2 or TRBV6-3 combines with J gene TRBJ2-7; D gene unclear. CDR3 length equals 12 residues. Germline CDR1 MNHEY, CDR2 SVGEGT. V gave up 4 bases and J gave up 4 bases, with 8 bases separating them.

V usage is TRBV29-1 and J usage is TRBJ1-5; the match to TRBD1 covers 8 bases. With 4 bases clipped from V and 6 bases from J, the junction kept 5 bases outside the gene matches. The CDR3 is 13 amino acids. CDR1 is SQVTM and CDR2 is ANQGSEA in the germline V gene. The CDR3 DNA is TGCAGCGTTGGGGCAGGGGGCGTTCAGCCCCAGCATTTT. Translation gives CSVGAGGVQPQHF. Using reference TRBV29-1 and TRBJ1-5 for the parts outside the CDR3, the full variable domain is SAVISQKPSRDICQRGTSLTIQCQVDSQVTMMFWYRQQPGQSLTLIATANQGSEATYESGFVIDKFPISRPNLTFSTLTVSNMSPEDSSIYLCSVGAGGVQPQHFGDGTRLSIL.

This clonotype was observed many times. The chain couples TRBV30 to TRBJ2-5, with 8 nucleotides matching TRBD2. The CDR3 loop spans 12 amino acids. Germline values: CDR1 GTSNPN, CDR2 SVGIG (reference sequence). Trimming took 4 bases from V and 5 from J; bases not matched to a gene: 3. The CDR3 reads CAWKREKETQYF. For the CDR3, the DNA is TGTGCCTGGAAGCGGGAGAAGGAGACCCAGTACTTC.

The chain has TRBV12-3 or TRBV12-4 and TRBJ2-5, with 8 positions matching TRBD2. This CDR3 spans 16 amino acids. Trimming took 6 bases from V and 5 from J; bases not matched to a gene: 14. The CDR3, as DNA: TGTGCCAGCAGCCGGAGGGGGACTAGACGGTGGGAGACCCAGTACTTC. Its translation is CASSRRGTRRWETQYF.

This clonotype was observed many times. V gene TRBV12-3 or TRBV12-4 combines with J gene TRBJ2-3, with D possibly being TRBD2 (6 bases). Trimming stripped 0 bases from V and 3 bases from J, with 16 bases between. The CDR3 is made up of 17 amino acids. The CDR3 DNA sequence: TGTGCCAGCAGTTTAGCGCTAAAGGGAGGTCTAACAGATACGCAGTATTTT. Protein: CASSLALKGGLTDTQYF.

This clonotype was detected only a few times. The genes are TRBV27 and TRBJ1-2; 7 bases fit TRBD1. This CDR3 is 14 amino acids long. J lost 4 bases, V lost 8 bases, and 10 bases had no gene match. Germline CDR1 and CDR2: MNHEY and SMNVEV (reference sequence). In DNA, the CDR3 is TGTGCCAGCCGCAAACCAGGGGGAGGCTATGGCTACACCTTC. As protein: CASRKPGGGYGYTF.